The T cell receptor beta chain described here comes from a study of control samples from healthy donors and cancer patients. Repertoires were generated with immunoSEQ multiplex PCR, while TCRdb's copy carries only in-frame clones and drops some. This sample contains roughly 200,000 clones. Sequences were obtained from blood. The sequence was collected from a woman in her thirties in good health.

CDR3 sequence: CASSKGGTKAFF. CDR3 DNA sequence: TGCGCCAGCAGTAAAGGAGGGACAAAAGCTTTCTTT. V usage is TRBV10-1 and J usage is TRBJ1-1; maybe TRBD1 (6 bases). CDR1 and CDR2 from the germline V gene are WNHNN and SYGVQD (reference sequence). V was trimmed by 5 bases and J by 9 bases, leaving 13 bases between them. The CDR3 loop spans 12 amino acids.